A selection of T cell receptor beta chains follows, all from one sample in a study of graft-versus-host responses after intestinal transplantation. Here immunoSEQ multiplex PCR was the method, and the copy in TCRdb shows in-frame clones only, minus some. The sample contains approximately 1,000 clones, 84% of which appear only once. Source: ileum tissue, taken roughly 110 days after intestinal transplant. Receptors were obtained from a human patient who received an intestinal transplant, so some T cells may come from the graft donor. The CDR3 runs from the conserved cysteine through the conserved F or W. A D gene is named only where the DNA matches it firmly. Clone size is stated in some rows and not others, as once, few, many or a class when expanded.

size,V,D,J,DNA,CDR3
NA,TRBV4-2,TRBD1,TRBJ1-2,TGTGCCAGCAGCCAAGCCTTGAATACAGGGGGCTATGGCTACACCTTC,CASSQALNTGGYGYTF
NA,TRBV6-4,TRBD2,TRBJ2-1,TGTGCCAGCAGGTGGGAGGGACTAGCGGGGTCCAATGAGCAGTTCTTC,CASRWEGLAGSNEQFF
NA,TRBV7-9,NA,TRBJ2-7,TGTGCCAGCAGCTTAGCCCACGAGCAGTACTTC,CASSLAHEQYF
NA,TRBV27,TRBD1,TRBJ1-5,TGTGCCAGCAGTTTATCGGGACAGGGCAATCAGCCCCAGCATTTT,CASSLSGQGNQPQHF
once,TRBV7-2,TRBD2,TRBJ2-3,TGTGCCAGCAGCTTAGGACTAGCGGGATTCACAGATACGCAGTATTTT,CASSLGLAGFTDTQYF
few,TRBV10-3,TRBD1,TRBJ1-4,TGTGCCACCGGGACAGGGGAGTTTGAAAAACTGTTTTTT,CATGTGEFEKLFF
NA,TRBV28,NA,TRBJ1-3,TGTGCCAGCTTAATTGGAAACACCATATATTTT,CASLIGNTIYF
NA,TRBV6-1,NA,TRBJ1-5,TGTGCCAGCAGTGAAGAAGCAGGTATCTATCAGCCCCAGCATTTT,CASSEEAGIYQPQHF
NA,TRBV6-9,NA,TRBJ1-2,TGTGCCAGCAGTCGACGCTCTTACGGAAAGACCTATGGCTACACCTTC,CASSRRSYGKTYGYTF
NA,TRBV7-2,NA,TRBJ1-2,TGTGCCAGCAGCTTAGCCGCTTTCTTCCACTATGGCTACACCTTC,CASSLAAFFHYGYTF
once,TRBV7-8,TRBD2,TRBJ2-3,TGTGCCAGCAGCTTAGAACGCGGGGGGGATACGCAGTATTTT,CASSLERGGDTQYF
NA,TRBV23-1,TRBD1,TRBJ2-7,TGCGCCAGCAGTTCCGAGACAGGGGAAGAGCAGTACTTC,CASSSETGEEQYF
once,TRBV5-8,NA,TRBJ2-7,TGTGCCAGCAGCTTGGGACTAGGTGGAGACGAGCAGTACTTC,CASSLGLGGDEQYF
NA,TRBV7-9,NA,TRBJ1-1,TGTGCCAGCAGCTTCAGGGATGCACAGCGGCGGATGAACACTGAAGCTTTCTTT,CASSFRDAQRRMNTEAFF
NA,TRBV18,NA,TRBJ2-7,TGTGCCAGCTCACCATCTCTAGTTAGCTCCTACGAGCAGTACTTC,CASSPSLVSSYEQYF
NA,TRBV6-5,TRBD1,TRBJ1-6,TGTGCCAGCAGCCCCTCGACAGGGTATAATTCACCCCTCCACTTT,CASSPSTGYNSPLHF
few,TRBV5-1,TRBD1,TRBJ1-4,TGCGCCAGCAGCTTGGTGGGACAGAGCCCCGAAAAACTGTTTTTT,CASSLVGQSPEKLFF
NA,TRBV28,NA,TRBJ2-3,TGTGCCAGCAGTTTAGGGTTAGCGGTACTGAGGGGGGATACGCAGTATTTT,CASSLGLAVLRGDTQYF
NA,TRBV7-9,NA,TRBJ2-2,TGTGCCAGCAGCTCGACTACACTTCATGTCACCGGGGAGCTGTTTTTT,CASSSTTLHVTGELFF
NA,TRBV6-1,NA,TRBJ2-7,TGTGCCAGCAGTGATGGAGGCCGCCACTACGAGCAGTACTTC,CASSDGGRHYEQYF
NA,TRBV27,TRBD1,TRBJ2-7,TGTGCCAGCAGTTTTTCCGGGACAGTTTTTTACGAGCAGTACTTC,CASSFSGTVFYEQYF
NA,TRBV5-6,TRBD2,TRBJ2-7,TGTGCCAGCAGCTACAGTGGGGGGAGGGGCTACGAGCAGTACTTC,CASSYSGGRGYEQYF
large,TRBV2,TRBD2,TRBJ2-1,TGTGCCAGCAGTCCCGGGACTAGCGTCGACAATGAGCAGTTCTTC,CASSPGTSVDNEQFF
NA,TRBV6-1,TRBD1,TRBJ2-3,TGTGCCAGCAGATTACAGGGGGCTACAGATACGCAGTATTTT,CASRLQGATDTQYF
few,TRBV6-5,NA,TRBJ2-5,TGTGCCAGCAGTTACGGGCTGGGGTACCAAGAGACCCAGTACTTC,CASSYGLGYQETQYF
NA,TRBV7-2,NA,TRBJ2-3,TGTGCCAGCAGCCCGGGACCGGGGGACACAGATACGCAGTATTTT,CASSPGPGDTDTQYF
NA,TRBV2,NA,TRBJ1-5,TGTGCCAGCAGGGCCGGGGCTAGCAATCAGCCCCAGCATTTT,CASRAGASNQPQHF
NA,TRBV19,NA,TRBJ2-7,TGTGCCAGTAGTATAGCTGTACAGGGAGGTAACGAGCAGTACTTC,CASSIAVQGGNEQYF
NA,TRBV4-2,TRBD1,TRBJ2-7,TGTGCCAGCAGCCAAGAACGGACAGGGGGTTACAAATACGAGCAGTACTTC,CASSQERTGGYKYEQYF
few,TRBV5-4,NA,TRBJ2-3,TGTGCCAGCAGCGCCCGGGCCGGTGTAGATACGCAGTATTTT,CASSARAGVDTQYF
NA,TRBV6-4,NA,TRBJ2-1,TGTGCCAGCAGTGTCTCTAGCGCCTCCTACAATGAGCAGTTCTTC,CASSVSSASYNEQFF
NA,TRBV7-2,NA,TRBJ1-5,TGTGCCAGCAGCTTTGACAATAGCAATCAGCCCCAGCATTTT,CASSFDNSNQPQHF
once,TRBV11-2,NA,TRBJ2-1,TGTGCCAGCAGCTTATCCCTGCGGCAGGTGTCCTACAATGAGCAGTTCTTC,CASSLSLRQVSYNEQFF
NA,TRBV5-4,NA,TRBJ2-4,TGTGCCAGCAGTGCACAGGGATCAGCCAAAAACATTCAGTACTTC,CASSAQGSAKNIQYF
NA,TRBV4-1,TRBD1,TRBJ1-3,TGCGCCAGCAGCCAAGACAGGGGGCGTGGAAACACCATATATTTT,CASSQDRGRGNTIYF
NA,TRBV19,NA,TRBJ2-4,TGTGCCACCGGCGACGGAAACATTCAGTACTTC,CATGDGNIQYF
NA,TRBV19,NA,TRBJ2-3,TGTGCCAGTAGTATGAAACTAAGCACAGATACGCAGTATTTT,CASSMKLSTDTQYF
few,TRBV30,TRBD1,TRBJ1-1,TGTGCCTGGATCCGGGACAGGGGTCCCTTGAACACTGAAGCTTTCTTT,CAWIRDRGPLNTEAFF
NA,TRBV21-1,NA,TRBJ1-2,TGTGCCAGCAGCAATCAACAGGGACGTAGTAGAGGCTACACCTTC,CASSNQQGRSRGYTF
NA,TRBV7-3,TRBD2,TRBJ2-2,TGTGCCAGCAGCTTTGGCTTGCTAGCGGGAGTTGGCACCGGGGAGCTGTTTTTT,CASSFGLLAGVGTGELFF
NA,TRBV7-2,TRBD2,TRBJ2-3,TGTGCCAGCAGCCCACTAGCGGGAGGTAGGACAGATACGCAGTATTTT,CASSPLAGGRTDTQYF
NA,TRBV19,TRBD1,TRBJ2-3,TGTGCCAGTAGTACAGGGGGCCAGGGGGCGGATACGCAGTATTTT,CASSTGGQGADTQYF